What follows is one T cell receptor (beta chain) and its context. Its target is not known. The data were obtained in a study of cytomegalovirus exposure and HLA in healthy donors. Overall study: Of all 400 or so donors who were genotyped, roughly 81% belonged to the Caucasian-associated ancestry cluster.

Researchers ran the PCR with 60 Vbeta and 13 Jbeta primers. Method: immunoSEQ multiplex PCR; TCRdb's copy keeps in-frame clones and lacks some. Reported are tens of thousands of clones; the ten largest clones contain just over 15%. Although they were nominally healthy when sampled, donors likely had unrecorded immune exposures. Whole-study findings and limits: Researchers reportedly found TCR beta sequences accurately predicted most subjects' HLA-A and HLA-B alleles. TCR beta V segments were, for the most part, productive about 87% or about 30% of the time in an earlier analysis.

There are 16 residues in the CDR3. Between the trimmed V and J ends, which lost 3 bases and 4 bases, there was a span of 18 bases. The germline V gene encodes CDR1 LGHNA and CDR2 YSLEER. The clonotype originates from a man in his fifties or sixties in good health and CMV-seropositive. The sequenced material came from PBMCs. This chain joins TRBV4-3 and TRBJ1-1; the D gene is possibly TRBD1 (6 bases). The CDR3 DNA follows: TGCGCCAGCAGCCACCTTCGGAAGGGGGAATTCACTGAAGCTTTCTTT. Translating it yields CASSHLRKGEFTEAFF.